This record concerns one T cell receptor (beta chain) sequence. The data were obtained in a study of cytomegalovirus exposure and HLA in healthy donors. For the study at large: Some 180 million T cells yielded around 120 million unique TCR beta sequences in earlier analysis.

Primers for the PCR totalled 60 Vbeta and 13 Jbeta. The table came from immunoSEQ multiplex PCR; TCRdb's copy has only in-frame clones and leaves some out. The table has roughly 120,000 clones, 70% to 85% seen once; the top ten hold around 3%. V dropped 3 bases and J dropped 2; count of bases not matched to a gene: 6. The germline CDR1 and CDR2 sequences are MGHRA and YSYEKL. The CDR3 contains 15 residues. This chain joins TRBV4-1 and TRBJ2-5; 7 positions agree with TRBD2. The origin of this receptor is a woman in her late teens or twenties in good health and CMV-seropositive. Sequencing was done on a sample of PBMCs. The CDR3 loop reads CASSHHGEGQETQYF. In DNA form, the CDR3 reads TGCGCCAGCAGCCACCATGGGGAGGGGCAAGAGACCCAGTACTTC.